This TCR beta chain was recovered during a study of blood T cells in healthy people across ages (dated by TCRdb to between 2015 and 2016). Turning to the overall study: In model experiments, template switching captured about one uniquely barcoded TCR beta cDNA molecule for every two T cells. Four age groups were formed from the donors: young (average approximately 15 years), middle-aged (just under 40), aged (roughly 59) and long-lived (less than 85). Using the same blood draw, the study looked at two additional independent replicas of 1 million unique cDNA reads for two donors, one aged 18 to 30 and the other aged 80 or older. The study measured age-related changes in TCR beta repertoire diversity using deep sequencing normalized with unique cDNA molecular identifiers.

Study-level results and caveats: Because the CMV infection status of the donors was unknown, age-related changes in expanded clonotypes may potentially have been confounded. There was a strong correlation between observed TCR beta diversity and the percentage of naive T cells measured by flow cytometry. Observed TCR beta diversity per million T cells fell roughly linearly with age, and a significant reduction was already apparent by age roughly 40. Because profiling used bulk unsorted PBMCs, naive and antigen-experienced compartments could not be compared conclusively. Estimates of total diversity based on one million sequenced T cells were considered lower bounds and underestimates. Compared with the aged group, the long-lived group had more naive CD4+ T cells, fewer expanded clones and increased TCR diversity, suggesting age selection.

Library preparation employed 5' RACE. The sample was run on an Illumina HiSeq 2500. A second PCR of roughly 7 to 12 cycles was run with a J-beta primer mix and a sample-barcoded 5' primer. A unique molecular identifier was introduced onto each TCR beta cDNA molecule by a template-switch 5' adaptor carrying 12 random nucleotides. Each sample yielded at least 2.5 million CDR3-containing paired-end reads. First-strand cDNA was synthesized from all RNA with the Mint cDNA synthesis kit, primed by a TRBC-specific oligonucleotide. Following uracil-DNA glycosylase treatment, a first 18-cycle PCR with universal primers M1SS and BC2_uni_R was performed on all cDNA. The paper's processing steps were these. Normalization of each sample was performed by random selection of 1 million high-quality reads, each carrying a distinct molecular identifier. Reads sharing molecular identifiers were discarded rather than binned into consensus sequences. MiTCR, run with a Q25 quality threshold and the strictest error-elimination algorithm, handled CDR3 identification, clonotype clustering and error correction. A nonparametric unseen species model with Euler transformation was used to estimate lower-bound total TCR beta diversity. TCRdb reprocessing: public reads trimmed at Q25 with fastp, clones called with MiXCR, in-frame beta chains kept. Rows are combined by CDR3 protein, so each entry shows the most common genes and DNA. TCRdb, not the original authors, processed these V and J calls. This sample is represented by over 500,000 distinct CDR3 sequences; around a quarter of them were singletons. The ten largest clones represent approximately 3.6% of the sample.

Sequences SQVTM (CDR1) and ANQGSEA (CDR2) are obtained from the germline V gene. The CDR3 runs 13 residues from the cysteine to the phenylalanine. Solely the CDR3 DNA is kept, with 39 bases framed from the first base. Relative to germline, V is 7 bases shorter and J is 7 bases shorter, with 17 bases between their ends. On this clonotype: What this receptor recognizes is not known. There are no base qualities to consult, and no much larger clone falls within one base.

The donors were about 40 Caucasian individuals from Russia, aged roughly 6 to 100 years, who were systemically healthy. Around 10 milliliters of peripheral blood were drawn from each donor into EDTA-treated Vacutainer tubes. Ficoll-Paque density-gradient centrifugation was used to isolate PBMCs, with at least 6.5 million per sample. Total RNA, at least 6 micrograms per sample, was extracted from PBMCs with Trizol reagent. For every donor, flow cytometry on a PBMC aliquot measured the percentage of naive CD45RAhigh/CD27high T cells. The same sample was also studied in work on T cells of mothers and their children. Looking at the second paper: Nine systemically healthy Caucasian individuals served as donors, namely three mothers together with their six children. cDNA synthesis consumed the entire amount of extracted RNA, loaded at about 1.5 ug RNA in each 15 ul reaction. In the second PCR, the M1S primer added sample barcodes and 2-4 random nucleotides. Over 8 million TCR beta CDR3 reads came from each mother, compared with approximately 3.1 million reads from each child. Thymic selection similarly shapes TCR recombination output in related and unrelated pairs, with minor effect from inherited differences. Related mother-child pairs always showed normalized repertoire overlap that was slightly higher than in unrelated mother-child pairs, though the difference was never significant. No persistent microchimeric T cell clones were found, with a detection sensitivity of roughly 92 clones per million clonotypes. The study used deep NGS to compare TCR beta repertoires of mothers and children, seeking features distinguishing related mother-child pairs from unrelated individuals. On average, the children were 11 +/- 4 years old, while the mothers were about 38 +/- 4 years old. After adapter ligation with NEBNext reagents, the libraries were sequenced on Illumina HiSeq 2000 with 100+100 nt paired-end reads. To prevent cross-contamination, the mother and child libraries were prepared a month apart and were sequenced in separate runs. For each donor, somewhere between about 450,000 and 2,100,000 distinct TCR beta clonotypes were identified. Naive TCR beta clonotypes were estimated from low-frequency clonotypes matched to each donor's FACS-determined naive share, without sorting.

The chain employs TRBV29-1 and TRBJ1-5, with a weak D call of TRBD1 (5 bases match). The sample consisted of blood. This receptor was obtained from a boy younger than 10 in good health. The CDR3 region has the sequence CSASAGHEQPQHF. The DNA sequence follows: TGCAGCGCCTCAGCAGGGCATGAACAGCCCCAGCATTTT.